Below, 29 T cell receptor beta chains from the same sample are listed, as sequenced in a study of STAT5B mutations in CD4+ large granular lymphocyte leukemia. Method: immunoSEQ multiplex PCR; TCRdb's copy keeps in-frame clones and lacks some. The table lists several thousand clones, around 74% of them singletons. Sequenced sample: PBMCs. These receptor sequences come from a man in his sixties or seventies with CD4+ T-cell large granular lymphocyte leukemia.

The chain combines TRBV6-1 with TRBJ1-5, with 7 bases identical to TRBD1. V shed 6 bases, J shed 4 bases, and the junction held 6 bases outside the gene matches. The CDR3 spans 14 residues. Germline CDR1 and CDR2: MNHNS and SASEGT. The CDR3 region is CASRGQKDNQPQHF. The CDR3 DNA reads TGTGCCAGCAGGGGACAGAAAGATAATCAGCCCCAGCATTTT.

CDR3 region: CASSLRDERRNQPQHF. In DNA, the CDR3 is TGTGCCAGTAGTCTTCGAGACGAAAGAAGGAATCAGCCCCAGCATTTT. This chain uses TRBV19 with TRBJ1-5; D uncertain. There are 16 residues in the CDR3. The V end lost 5 bases, the J end lost 4 bases, and 18 bases lay between the germline ends. Per germline, CDR1 LNHDA and CDR2 SQIVND (reference sequence).

This clone has more than one count but fewer than ten. V is TRBV7-9 and J is TRBJ2-7, with 9 bases identical to TRBD1. The CDR3 contains 16 residues. From germline, CDR1 is SEHNR and CDR2 FQNEAQ (reference sequence). V shed 5 bases and J 4 bases; nucleotides not matched to a gene: 12. In nucleotides, the CDR3 is TGTGCCAGCAGCACTAACAGGGGGCCCTCATCATACGAGCAGTACTTC. It specifies CASSTNRGPSSYEQYF.

This clone has more than one count but fewer than ten. The CDR3 DNA is TGTGCCAGCAGTTCAGGGGAGAACACTGAAGCTTTCTTT. The encoded protein is CASSSGENTEAFF. V gene TRBV6-6 combines with J gene TRBJ1-1, with D possibly being TRBD1 (6 bases). The V and J ends lost 4 bases and 1 base respectively, with 7 bases between them. This CDR3 has 13 residues. Germline lookup yields CDR1 MNHNY and CDR2 SVGAGI (reference sequence).

V usage is TRBV7-9 and J usage is TRBJ1-1, with 9 bases identical to TRBD1. The CDR3 loop spans 17 amino acids. V lost 5 bases and J lost 0; bases outside the gene matches: 10. In germline, CDR1 is SEHNR, CDR2 FQNEAQ (reference sequence). The CDR3 region has the DNA TGTGCCAGCAGCATACCGGGACAGGGTCGCATGAACACTGAAGCTTTCTTT. It translates to CASSIPGQGRMNTEAFF.

This rearrangement joins TRBV27 to TRBJ1-3, with D unresolved. Trimming removed 0 bases from V and 3 bases from J, with 3 bases in between. The CDR3 extends over 13 amino acids. Germline V gene sequence: CDR1 MNHEY, CDR2 SMNVEV (reference sequence). The CDR3 loop reads CASSLSDGNTIYF. The CDR3 DNA reads as TGTGCCAGCAGTTTATCGGATGGAAACACCATATATTTT.

This clone is categorized as medium-sized. This sequence joins TRBV9 and TRBJ2-1; D not resolved. This CDR3 is 11 amino acids long. CDR1 is SGDLS and CDR2 is YYNGEE in the germline V gene. V was trimmed by 3 bases and J by 5 bases, leaving 3 bases between them. Here the CDR3 reads CASSEHNEQFF. The CDR3 DNA is TGTGCCAGCAGCGAACACAATGAGCAGTTCTTC. Combining the CDR3 with reference TRBV9 and TRBJ2-1 gives the whole variable domain DSGVTQTPKHLITATGQRVTLRCSPRSGDLSVYWYQQSLDQGLQFLIQYYNGEERAKGNILERFSAQQFPDLHSELNLSSLELGDSALYFCASSEHNEQFFGPGTRLTVL.

The chain uses TRBV2 and TRBJ1-1; tentative D call: TRBD1 (5 bases). This CDR3 comprises 13 residues. V was shortened by 7 bases and J by 3 bases, with 12 bases between the two germline ends. Germline lookup yields CDR1 SNHLY and CDR2 FYNNEI. CDR3 amino acids: CASNAGTHTEAFF. DNA of the CDR3: TGTGCCAGCAATGCCGGGACTCACACTGAAGCTTTCTTT.

V gene TRBV7-6 combines with J gene TRBJ2-1; D may be TRBD1 or TRBD2 (5 bases each). V was trimmed by 1 base and J by 0 bases, leaving 10 bases between them. The CDR3 length is 16 residues. Germline V gene lookup returns CDR1 SGHVS and CDR2 FNYEAQ. CDR3 residues: CASSLEVGTSYNEQFF. CDR3 coding DNA: TGTGCCAGCAGCTTAGAGGTAGGGACCTCCTACAATGAGCAGTTCTTC.

The chain recombines TRBV19 with TRBJ1-2; weak D call: TRBD1 (5 bases). Germline CDR1 and CDR2: LNHDA and SQIVND (reference sequence). V shed 1 base and J shed 8 bases, with 14 bases lying between them. The CDR3 is 14 amino acids. CDR3 protein: CASSIGGPASGYTF. The DNA of the CDR3 is TGTGCCAGTAGTATAGGGGGCCCGGCCAGCGGCTACACCTTC.

V gene TRBV5-5 combines with J gene TRBJ2-7, with 9 bases lining up with TRBD1. Germline values: CDR1 SGHKS, CDR2 YYEKEE (reference sequence). This CDR3 comprises 13 residues. The ends lost 4 bases at V and 6 bases at J; junction bases unmatched: 5. The CDR3 loop is CASSVGQGSEQYF. The DNA of the CDR3 is TGTGCCAGCAGCGTGGGACAGGGAAGCGAGCAGTACTTC. The entire variable domain, with the rest obtained from reference TRBV5-5 and TRBJ2-7, is as follows: DAGVTQSPTHLIKTRGQQVTLRCSPISGHKSVSWYQQVLGQGPQFIFQYYEKEERGRGNFPDRFSARQFPNYSSELNVNALLLGDSALYLCASSVGQGSEQYFGPGTRLTVT.

The rearrangement uses TRBV27 and TRBJ2-1, with TRBD2 matching over 12 bases. Losses at the gene ends were 5 bases for V and 7 bases for J; bases not matched to a gene: 6. CDR1 MNHEY and CDR2 SMNVEV come from the germline V gene (reference sequence). CDR3 size: 15 residues. CDR3 protein: CASSPLAGGPNEQFF. In nucleotides, the CDR3 is TGTGCCAGCAGTCCCCTAGCGGGAGGGCCAAATGAGCAGTTCTTC.

For the CDR3, the DNA is TGTGCCAGCAGTTACGACGCGGGAGGAGAGGAGACCCAGTACTTC. Amino acid sequence: CASSYDAGGEETQYF. This chain links TRBV6-5 with TRBJ2-5, with TRBD2 matching 8 bases. This CDR3 is built from 15 residues. The germline V gene encodes CDR1 MNHEY and CDR2 SVGAGI. V was clipped by 2 bases and J by 5 bases; unmatched bases: 7.

This clone occurred a few times. This chain joins TRBV25-1 and TRBJ1-1; D is possibly TRBD1 (5 bases). V was cut by 6 bases and J by 7 bases, with 9 bases left in between. The CDR3 is 11 amino acids. CDR1 MGHDK and CDR2 SYGVNS come from the germline V gene. CDR3 sequence (DNA): TGTGCCAGCAGGACGGGGGTTGAAGCTTTCTTT. Protein product: CASRTGVEAFF. The entire variable domain, with the rest obtained from reference TRBV25-1 and TRBJ1-1, is as follows: EADIYQTPRYLVIGTGKKITLECSQTMGHDKMYWYQQDPGMELHLIHYSYGVNSTEKGDLSSESTVSRIRTEHFPLTLESARPSHTSQYLCASRTGVEAFFGQGTRLTVV.

The chain employs TRBV27 and TRBJ2-5, with TRBD2 matching over 16 bases. After removal of 0 bases from V and 5 bases from J, the junction contained 12 bases not matched to a gene. Germline-derived CDR1 and CDR2 are MNHEY and SMNVEV (reference sequence). There are 20 residues in the CDR3. CDR3 residues: CASSLSAGLAGGSAGETQYF. As DNA, the CDR3 is TGTGCCAGCAGTTTATCAGCGGGACTAGCGGGAGGGTCCGCGGGGGAGACCCAGTACTTC.

This clone was counted between two and nine times. This chain connects TRBV6-6 to TRBJ2-7; a possible D gene is TRBD2 (5 bases). CDR1 and CDR2 from the germline V gene are MNHNY and SVGAGI (reference sequence). V shed 4 bases and J shed 7 bases, with 11 bases lying between them. The CDR3 sequence is 12 residues long. Here the CDR3 reads CASSLRVGEQYF. The CDR3, as DNA: TGTGCCAGCAGTTTGCGGGTTGGAGAGCAGTACTTC.

The gene calls are TRBV27 and TRBJ2-5; D is ambiguous. Trimming left V 4 bases short and J 5 bases short, with 8 bases between. The germline gives CDR1 MNHEY, CDR2 SMNVEV (reference sequence). The CDR3 runs 12 residues. CDR3 sequence reads: CASSSDWETQYF. The CDR3 nucleotides read TGTGCCAGCAGTTCCGATTGGGAGACCCAGTACTTC.

This sequence joins TRBV6-1 and TRBJ2-7; D unresolved. CDR3 length equals 13 residues. CDR1 MNHNS and CDR2 SASEGT come from the germline V gene. V dropped 11 bases and J dropped 0 bases, with 14 bases sitting between them. The DNA of the CDR3 is TGTGCCTTGGATCCCCTTAGCTCCTACGAGCAGTACTTC. It encodes CALDPLSSYEQYF.

This clone was recorded once. The rearrangement joins TRBV6-1 to TRBJ2-7; D is possibly TRBD2 (7 bases). Per germline, CDR1 MNHNS and CDR2 SASEGT. This CDR3 is built from 13 residues. The V end was cut by 10 bases, the J end by 0 bases, with 13 bases between. The CDR3 reads CAILGGPSYEQYF. In DNA form, the CDR3 reads TGTGCCATCCTCGGGGGGCCCTCCTACGAGCAGTACTTC.

V and J are TRBV7-6 and TRBJ2-7; 7 bases agree with TRBD1. This CDR3 spans 15 amino acids. V trimming: 0 bases; J trimming: 2 bases; junction bases outside the gene matches: 4. Germline values: CDR1 SGHVS, CDR2 FNYEAQ. In DNA, the CDR3 is TGTGCCAGCAGCTTAGCCTCGGACAGGCCCTACGAGCAGTACTTC. Residues: CASSLASDRPYEQYF.

There are a few counts of this clone. The chain recombines TRBV19 with TRBJ2-7; TRBD1 matches at 7 bases. There are 14 residues in the CDR3. CDR1 LNHDA and CDR2 SQIVND come from the germline V gene (reference sequence). V lost 5 bases to trimming and J lost 2 bases; unmatched junction nucleotides: 6. CDR3 DNA sequence: TGTGCCAGTAGTGGGGCAGGGGGACCCTACGAGCAGTACTTC. This translates into CASSGAGGPYEQYF.

V usage is TRBV9 and J usage is TRBJ2-2; tentative D call: TRBD1 (6 bases). V lost 3 bases to trimming and J lost 4 bases, with 10 bases between them. Germline V gives CDR1 SGDLS, CDR2 YYNGEE. The CDR3 totals 14 residues. The CDR3 sequence is CASSGGQTTGELFF. CDR3 coding DNA: TGTGCCAGCAGCGGCGGACAGACCACCGGGGAGCTGTTTTTT. Full variable domain (rest looked up from reference TRBV9 and TRBJ2-2): DSGVTQTPKHLITATGQRVTLRCSPRSGDLSVYWYQQSLDQGLQFLIQYYNGEERAKGNILERFSAQQFPDLHSELNLSSLELGDSALYFCASSGGQTTGELFFGEGSRLTVL.

This clone was seen a few times. Other DNA sequences in the sample encode the same CDR3. The chain uses TRBV27 and TRBJ2-7; 12 bases line up with TRBD1. Germline CDR1 MNHEY, CDR2 SMNVEV (reference sequence). The V segment lost 2 bases and the J segment 0 bases; nucleotides outside the gene matches: 2. CDR3 length equals 16 residues. CDR3 residues: CASSLGDRGLSYEQYF. The CDR3 DNA reads as TGTGCCAGCAGTTTAGGGGACAGGGGGCTCTCCTACGAGCAGTACTTC.

This clone appeared once. The V call is TRBV4-1, the J call TRBJ2-3, with D tentatively TRBD2 (7 bases). Trimming left V 3 bases short and J 2 bases short, with 15 bases between. CDR3 size: 16 residues. Germline-derived CDR1 and CDR2 are MGHRA and YSYEKL. Here the CDR3 DNA reads TGCGCCAGCAGCCAGCTAGGGGGGGGGCTCACAGATACGCAGTATTTT. Translation gives CASSQLGGGLTDTQYF.

The chain has TRBV12-5 and TRBJ2-3, with 8 bases aligning to TRBD2. With V trimmed by 1 base and J by 7 bases, 10 bases remained unmatched. CDR1 and CDR2 (germline): LGHNT, FRNRAP. The CDR3 loop spans 16 amino acids. As DNA, the CDR3 is TGTGCTAGTGGTTTGGAGAGCGGGGGTTTTTATAATACGCAGTATTTT. Translated, it gives CASGLESGGFYNTQYF.

V usage is TRBV25-1 and J usage is TRBJ1-4; TRBD1 might be the D (5 bases). V lost 3 bases, J lost 4 bases, and 12 bases lay in between. CDR1 is MGHDK and CDR2 is SYGVNS in the germline V gene. The CDR3 consists of 15 residues. The CDR3 reads CASSEGQSLNEKLFF. CDR3 nucleotides: TGTGCCAGCAGTGAGGGGCAGAGCCTTAATGAAAAACTGTTTTTT.

The V call is TRBV7-9, the J call TRBJ1-5; D not certain. In germline, CDR1 is SEHNR, CDR2 FQNEAQ (reference sequence). This CDR3 contains 14 residues. V was cut by 3 bases and J by 7 bases, with 13 bases left in between. In nucleotides, the CDR3 is TGTGCCAGCAGCTTGGGTCGGGGAGGCCAGCCCCAGCATTTT. Its translation: CASSLGRGGQPQHF.

This chain joins TRBV19 and TRBJ2-2, with unresolved D. Germline V gene data show CDR1 as LNHDA and CDR2 as SQIVND (reference sequence). The CDR3 is made up of 14 amino acids. Trimming left V 1 base short and J 4 bases short, with 7 bases between. CDR3 in amino acids: CASSIGAGTGELFF. CDR3 coding DNA: TGTGCCAGTAGTATAGGGGCAGGCACCGGGGAGCTGTTTTTT.

The genes are TRBV19 and TRBJ2-1, with D possibly TRBD1 on 6 matching bases. The V end was cut by 3 bases, the J end by 12 bases, with 21 bases between. The germline V gene encodes CDR1 LNHDA and CDR2 SQIVND (reference sequence). The CDR3 has 15 residues. CDR3 coding DNA: TGTGCCAGTAGTATGGGGGACATGATTGGGCCAGGGCAGTTCTTC. Its translation is CASSMGDMIGPGQFF.